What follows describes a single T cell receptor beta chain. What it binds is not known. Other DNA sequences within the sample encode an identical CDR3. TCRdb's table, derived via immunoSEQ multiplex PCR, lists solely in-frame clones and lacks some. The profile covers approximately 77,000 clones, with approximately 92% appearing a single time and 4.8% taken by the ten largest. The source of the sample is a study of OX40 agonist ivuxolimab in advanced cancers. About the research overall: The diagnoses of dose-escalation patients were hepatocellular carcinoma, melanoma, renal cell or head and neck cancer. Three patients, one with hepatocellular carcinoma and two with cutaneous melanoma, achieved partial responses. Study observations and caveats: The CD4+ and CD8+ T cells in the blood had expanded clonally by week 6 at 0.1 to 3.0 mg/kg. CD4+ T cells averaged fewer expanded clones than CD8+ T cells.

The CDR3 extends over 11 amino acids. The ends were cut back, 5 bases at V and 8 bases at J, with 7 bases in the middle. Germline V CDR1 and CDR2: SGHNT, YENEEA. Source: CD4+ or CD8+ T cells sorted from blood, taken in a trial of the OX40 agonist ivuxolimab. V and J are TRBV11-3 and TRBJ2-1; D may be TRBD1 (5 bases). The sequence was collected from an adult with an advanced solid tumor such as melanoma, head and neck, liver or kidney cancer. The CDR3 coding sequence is TGTGCCAGCAGCAGCAGGGATGAGCAGTTCTTC. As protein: CASSSRDEQFF.